One and the same sample provided the 20 T cell receptor beta chains below, sequenced in a study of cytomegalovirus exposure and HLA in healthy donors. Both 60 Vbeta primers and 13 Jbeta primers went into the PCR. Method: immunoSEQ multiplex PCR; TCRdb's copy keeps in-frame clones and lacks some. Altogether about 200,000 clones are present, about 76% being singletons, with the ten largest covering roughly 0.4%. Sequencing input: PBMCs. These receptors all stem from a male donor in good health and CMV-seropositive.

The chain links TRBV9 to TRBJ1-1; TRBD1 matches at 11 bases. The CDR3 is 14 residues long. Germline V gives CDR1 SGDLS, CDR2 YYNGEE. V shed 4 bases, J shed 11 bases, and the junction held 10 bases outside the gene matches. The CDR3 loop is CASSTDRGPRSAFF. Written as DNA, the CDR3 is TGTGCCAGCAGCACGGACAGGGGGCCGAGGAGCGCTTTCTTT.

CDR3 loop: CASSALAGMRTDTQYF. The CDR3, as DNA: TGTGCCAGCAGCGCTCTAGCGGGGATGCGCACAGATACGCAGTATTTT. This chain joins TRBV7-2 and TRBJ2-3; 9 bases match TRBD2. V trimming: 5 bases; J trimming: 1 base; junction bases outside the gene matches: 7. The CDR3 has 16 residues. CDR1 and CDR2 (germline): SGHTA, FQGNSA.

CDR3 residues: CASSVQSGTGKSEQYF. CDR3 DNA: TGTGCCAGCAGCGTTCAATCGGGGACAGGGAAGTCCGAGCAGTACTTC. The V call is TRBV9, the J call TRBJ2-7, with 9 bases fitting TRBD1. The V gene end was trimmed by 2 bases and the J gene end by 6 bases; junction bases not matched to a gene: 12. This CDR3 contains 16 residues. CDR1 SGDLS and CDR2 YYNGEE come from the germline V gene. Together with reference TRBV9 and TRBJ2-7, the CDR3 gives the full variable domain: DSGVTQTPKHLITATGQRVTLRCSPRSGDLSVYWYQQSLDQGLQFLIQYYNGEERAKGNILERFSAQQFPDLHSELNLSSLELGDSALYFCASSVQSGTGKSEQYFGPGTRLTVT.

The chain couples TRBV14 to TRBJ2-5, with 14 nucleotides matching TRBD2. This CDR3 has 16 amino acids. J gave up 7 bases and V 4 bases, and 8 bases lay outside the gene matches. CDR1 SGHDN and CDR2 FVKESK come from the germline V gene. The CDR3 spells CASSPLGLAGVGTQYF. The DNA for the CDR3 is TGTGCCAGCAGCCCGTTGGGACTAGCGGGAGTCGGGACCCAGTACTTC.

The chain couples TRBV5-1 to TRBJ1-2; TRBD1 aligns across 8 bases. The V and J ends lost 4 bases and 0 bases, in that order; junction bases with no gene match: 8. CDR3 length: 16 amino acids. Germline values: CDR1 SGHRS, CDR2 YFSETQ. CDR3: CASSLIGQGSNYGYTF. The CDR3 DNA follows: TGCGCCAGCAGCCTAATCGGACAGGGATCTAACTATGGCTACACCTTC.

The chain uses TRBV5-1 and TRBJ2-7; 8 bases agree with TRBD2. CDR1 SGHRS and CDR2 YFSETQ come from the germline V gene. V lost 1 base and J lost 5; bases outside the gene matches: 14. The CDR3 loop spans 17 amino acids. CDR3 sequence: CASSLTGGASGSNEQYF. CDR3 nucleotides: TGCGCCAGCAGCTTGACCGGCGGGGCTAGCGGGTCCAACGAGCAGTACTTC.

The chain combines TRBV7-8 with TRBJ1-2; D not resolved. Germline CDR1 SGHVS, CDR2 FQNEAQ. The CDR3 is made up of 14 amino acids. The V and J ends lost 1 base and 4 bases respectively, with 10 bases between them. The CDR3 region has the DNA TGTGCCAGCAGCTTAGATGGGCCAGTCTATGGCTACACCTTC. Its translation is CASSLDGPVYGYTF.

This sequence joins TRBV11-2 and TRBJ1-1; D is possibly TRBD1 (5 bases). This CDR3 is 13 amino acids long. From germline, CDR1 is SGHAT and CDR2 FQNNGV. V lost 2 bases to trimming and J lost 3 bases, with 7 bases between them. The CDR3 reads CASSLQGDTEAFF. In DNA, the CDR3 is TGTGCCAGCAGCTTACAAGGGGACACTGAAGCTTTCTTT.

The V call is TRBV29-1, the J call TRBJ2-1; TRBD1 matches 7 bases. Trimming at V came to 6 bases and at J to 5 bases, leaving 13 bases not matched to a gene. Germline loops: CDR1 SQVTM, CDR2 ANQGSEA. There are 15 residues in the CDR3. The CDR3 region is CSVKPGTARNNEQFF. CDR3 nucleotide sequence: TGCAGCGTGAAACCCGGGACAGCCCGAAACAATGAGCAGTTCTTC.

The rearrangement uses TRBV28 and TRBJ2-3; D is possibly TRBD2 (6 bases). V was clipped by 7 bases and J by 2 bases, with 13 bases between them. The germline V gene encodes CDR1 MDHEN and CDR2 SYDVKM. This CDR3 contains 14 residues. The CDR3 DNA follows: TGTGCCAGCAATCGGGACTCTCCCACAGATACGCAGTATTTT. It codes for CASNRDSPTDTQYF.

The rearrangement joins TRBV7-2 to TRBJ2-1; 7 positions match TRBD2. Germline CDR1 reads SGHTA; CDR2 reads FQGNSA. V dropped 5 bases and J dropped 7; count of bases not matched to a gene: 11. This CDR3 contains 15 residues. CDR3 amino acids: CASSPRGRGTNEQFF. The DNA for the CDR3 is TGTGCCAGCAGCCCTCGTGGGCGGGGGACGAATGAGCAGTTCTTC.

CDR3 protein: CASSQGGGGSPYNEQFF. In nucleotides, the CDR3 is TGTGCCAGCAGCCAAGGTGGCGGCGGGAGCCCCTACAATGAGCAGTTCTTC. This chain uses TRBV14 with TRBJ2-1, with 7 bases identical to TRBD2. Germline-derived CDR1 and CDR2 are SGHDN and FVKESK. Losses at the gene ends were 1 base for V and 2 bases for J; bases not matched to a gene: 8. The CDR3 is 17 amino acids.

This clone was recorded once. The chain is built from TRBV4-3 and TRBJ1-2, with a possible D match to TRBD1 (5 bases). The germline gives CDR1 LGHNA, CDR2 YSLEER. This CDR3 comprises 14 residues. Trimming took off 0 bases at V and 6 bases at J, with 11 bases between the two ends. CDR3 in amino acids: CASSQDQGSDGYTF. The CDR3 DNA sequence: TGCGCCAGCAGCCAAGATCAGGGCTCCGATGGCTACACCTTC.

This clone showed up just once. The rearrangement uses TRBV5-1 and TRBJ2-7, with 7 bases aligning to TRBD2. CDR1 and CDR2 (germline): SGHRS, YFSETQ. V was clipped by 2 bases and J by 8 bases; unmatched bases: 7. The CDR3 length is 13 residues. CDR3 nucleotide sequence: TGCGCCAGCAGCTTCAGGAGCGGGGAGAAGCAGTACTTC. It is translated as CASSFRSGEKQYF.

This clone was observed a handful of times. The chain is built from TRBV19 and TRBJ2-7; TRBD2 is a possible D gene (6 bases). Trimming pared 7 bases from V and 5 bases from J, leaving 15 bases between. The CDR3 is 13 amino acids. Germline CDR1 LNHDA, CDR2 SQIVND (reference sequence). The CDR3 region is CASKVRGIDEQYF. The CDR3 bases are TGTGCCAGTAAAGTTCGGGGGATAGACGAGCAGTACTTC.

J is TRBJ2-7 and V is TRBV19; maybe TRBD2 (7 bases). This CDR3 is 15 amino acids long. Trimming pared 0 bases from V and 3 bases from J, leaving 12 bases between. Germline CDR1 and CDR2: LNHDA and SQIVND (reference sequence). This chain's CDR3 is CASSIEGGPYYEQYF. The CDR3 DNA reads TGTGCCAGTAGTATAGAGGGGGGGCCCTACTACGAGCAGTACTTC.

This clone has more than one count but fewer than ten. The rearrangement uses TRBV7-9 and TRBJ1-4; maybe TRBD1 (5 bases). CDR3 size: 15 residues. The germline gives CDR1 SEHNR, CDR2 FQNEAQ (reference sequence). Trimming took 1 base from V and 7 from J, leaving 13 bases between them. CDR3 region: CASSLVRGGSEKLFF. The CDR3 DNA follows: TGTGCCAGCAGCTTAGTAAGGGGTGGCTCTGAAAAACTGTTTTTT.

This chain uses TRBV15 with TRBJ1-2; no clear D. Germline-derived CDR1 and CDR2 are LNHNV and YYDKDF (reference sequence). The CDR3 has 15 residues. V was trimmed by 4 bases and J by 7 bases, leaving 19 bases between them. The CDR3 loop reads CATSIDTYEPPGYTF. CDR3 bases: TGTGCCACCAGCATAGATACCTATGAACCCCCTGGCTACACCTTC.

The CDR3 sequence is CSAMAYEQYF. The CDR3 DNA sequence: TGCAGTGCTATGGCATACGAGCAGTACTTC. J is TRBJ2-7 and V is TRBV20-1; no reliable D call. V was shortened by 4 bases and J by 4 bases, with 5 bases between the two germline ends. The CDR3 sequence is 10 residues long. In germline, CDR1 is DFQATT, CDR2 SNEGSKA (reference sequence).

V gene TRBV5-1 combines with J gene TRBJ2-7, with TRBD2 matching 9 bases. Per the germline V gene, CDR1 is SGHRS and CDR2 is YFSETQ. The CDR3 spans 14 residues. With V trimmed by 4 bases and J by 0 bases, 2 bases remained unmatched. CDR3 residues: CASSRTSDSYEQYF. The CDR3 DNA follows: TGCGCCAGCAGCCGGACTAGCGACTCCTACGAGCAGTACTTC.